This record concerns one T cell receptor (beta chain) sequence. Antigen: not known. The sample is drawn from a study of cytomegalovirus exposure and HLA in healthy donors. CDR1 and CDR2 (germline): MNHEY, SVGAGI. Trimming cost V 0 bases and J 4 bases, with 6 bases left between them. This CDR3 spans 13 amino acids. Assay used: immunoSEQ multiplex PCR; TCRdb lists only in-frame clones, some missing. This sample has about 110,000 clones, with more than 75% found just once. Findings and caveats of the study: Subsequent analysis showed first-cohort TCR clusters tending to co-occur in some 120 validation repertoires. Rarity held for most TCR sequences, but there were some public TCRs that occurred in many donors. Reported results showed that the classifier diagnosed cytomegalovirus status with high specificity and sensitivity.

The clonotype comes from a woman aged 30 to 39 in good health and CMV-seropositive. The specimen was PBMCs. The chain couples TRBV6-5 to TRBJ1-2; D not certain. The CDR3 loop is CASSYSESYGYTF. CDR3 sequence (DNA): TGTGCCAGCAGTTACTCGGAGAGCTATGGCTACACCTTC.